One sample yielded the 30 T cell receptor beta chains listed below, sequenced in a study of vaccination and CD4 T cells after COVID-19. Researchers used the Oncomine TCR Beta short-read assay to sequence DNA from cultured CD4+ T cells. TCRdb redid the calling of the PCR reads with MiXCR, one entry per CDR3 protein. The table lists under 25,000 distinct CDR3 sequences, 40% to 50% of them singletons. Treatment denoted: roughly 11-day PBMC culture with coronavirus spike peptide pools or control peptides (ViraFEST assay). These receptors have no identified antigens. The sample was cultured CD4+ T cells from blood. These receptors came from a human donor with COVID-19.

The V call is TRBV5-4, the J call TRBJ1-2, with D uncertain. The CDR3 is 13 amino acids. Germline V gene sequence: CDR1 SGHNT, CDR2 YYREEE (reference sequence). Trimming took off 2 bases at V and 2 bases at J, with 7 bases between the two ends. The CDR3 reads CASSFGPNYGYTF. CDR3 sequence (DNA): TGTGCCAGCAGCTTTGGCCCGAACTATGGCTACACCTTC.

This clonotype was detected a few times. The V call is TRBV12-3 or TRBV12-4, the J call TRBJ1-2; 9 nucleotides line up with TRBD1. The CDR3 contains 13 residues. V lost 6 bases and J lost 13; bases outside the gene matches: 12. The CDR3 bases are TGTGCCAGCAGCCCAGGACAGGGGCTATACTGCACCTTC. Protein product: CASSPGQGLYCTF.

This clonotype appeared a few times. The V gene is TRBV6-1, the J gene TRBJ1-5; D not resolved. The CDR3 extends over 13 amino acids. V lost 6 bases, J lost 1 base, and 7 bases lay in between. Germline values: CDR1 MNHNS, CDR2 SASEGT. The CDR3 region is CASRPGSNQPQHF. For the CDR3, the DNA is TGTGCCAGCAGACCCGGCAGCAATCAGCCCCAGCATTTT.

This clonotype was detected a few times. This rearrangement joins TRBV6-1 to TRBJ1-1; D gene unclear. CDR1 and CDR2 (germline): MNHNS, SASEGT. V was cut by 5 bases and J by 3 bases, with 13 bases left in between. This CDR3 contains 14 residues. The CDR3 here is CASSPRTAYTEAFF. CDR3 bases: TGTGCCAGCAGTCCTAGGACTGCTTACACTGAAGCTTTCTTT.

The rearrangement links TRBV5-8 to TRBJ1-1, with no clear D. The CDR3 has 14 amino acids. CDR1 and CDR2 from the germline V gene are SGHTS and YDEGEE. The germline V and J ends were trimmed by 0 bases and 1 base, with 7 bases remaining between them. The CDR3 region is CASSLVAGNTEAFF. CDR3 DNA sequence: TGTGCCAGCAGCTTGGTAGCAGGGAACACTGAAGCTTTCTTT. Full variable domain (rest looked up from reference TRBV5-8 and TRBJ1-1): EAGVTQSPTHLIKTRGQQATLRCSPISGHTSVYWYQQALGLGLQFLLWYDEGEERNRGNFPPRFSGRQFPNYSSELNVNALELEDSALYLCASSLVAGNTEAFFGQGTRLTVV.

The chain uses TRBV20-1 and TRBJ2-7, with 11 bases that match TRBD2. The V gene's germline CDR1 is DFQATT and CDR2 SNEGSKA (reference sequence). Trimming took 2 bases from V and 6 from J; bases not matched to a gene: 9. This CDR3 contains 15 residues. CDR3 coding DNA: TGCAGTGCTAGACCCCCGGGGACTAGCGGTGGCGAGCAGTACTTC. This sequence encodes CSARPPGTSGGEQYF.

The chain links TRBV6-5 to TRBJ2-4; TRBD2 is a possible D gene (6 bases). V dropped 2 bases and J dropped 1 base, with 12 bases sitting between them. CDR3 length: 16 amino acids. Germline CDR1 MNHEY, CDR2 SVGAGI. The CDR3 reads CASSYVGGAAKNIQYF. The CDR3 nucleotides read TGTGCCAGCAGTTACGTGGGGGGTGCGGCCAAAAACATTCAGTACTTC.

The chain recombines TRBV2 with TRBJ2-5; D remains ambiguous. This CDR3 contains 13 residues. Looked up from germline, CDR1 is SNHLY and CDR2 is FYNNEI. The V end lost 4 bases, the J end lost 4 bases, and 10 bases lay between the germline ends. The CDR3 protein is CASSGGRLETQYF. The DNA of the CDR3 is TGTGCCAGCAGTGGCGGACGCCTAGAGACCCAGTACTTC.

Details on this clonotype: The junction differs from germline at one of its ends, possibly a read error. This chain links TRBV7-2 with TRBJ2-2; no firm D call. This CDR3 comprises 14 residues. CDR1 is SGHTA and CDR2 is FQGNSA in the germline V gene. CDR3: CASSSFMNTRELFF. The CDR3 region has the DNA TGTGCCAGCAGCTCCTTCATGAACACCAGGGAGCTGTTTTTT. Looking up the rest from reference TRBV7-2 and TRBJ2-2 gives the full variable domain: GAGVSQSPSNKVTEKGKDVELRCDPISGHTALYWYRQSLGQGLEFLIYFQGNSAPDKSGLPSDRFSAERTGGSVSTLTIQRTQQEDSAVYLCASSSFMNTRELFFGEGSRLTVL.

V gene TRBV6-4 combines with J gene TRBJ2-1; TRBD1 is a possible D gene (5 bases). CDR1 MRHNA and CDR2 SNTAGT come from the germline V gene. The V end was cut by 0 bases, the J end by 5 bases, with 17 bases between. CDR3 length: 17 residues. The CDR3 region is CASSDSGRGVGHNEQFF. The CDR3 DNA follows: TGTGCCAGCAGTGACTCAGGAAGGGGCGTCGGGCACAATGAGCAGTTCTTC.

The chain is built from TRBV12-3 or TRBV12-4 and TRBJ1-5; D unclear. The CDR3 sequence is 13 residues long. V was clipped by 1 base and J by 4 bases, with 5 bases between them. The CDR3 DNA reads as TGTGCCAGCAGTTTAGGATCGAATCAGCCCCAGCATTTT. Translated: CASSLGSNQPQHF.

The chain uses TRBV20-1 and TRBJ1-4; 10 positions agree with TRBD1. The CDR3 length is 16 residues. J gave up 0 bases and V 6 bases, and 7 bases lay outside the gene matches. Germline CDR1 is DFQATT and CDR2 is SNEGSKA (reference sequence). The CDR3 here is CSAHIGQGATNEKLFF. CDR3 bases: TGCAGTGCCCATATAGGACAGGGGGCAACTAATGAAAAACTGTTTTTT.

This clonotype was found once. The rearrangement links TRBV7-2 to TRBJ1-1; 8 bases are shared with TRBD1. The ends lost 3 bases at V and 3 bases at J; junction bases unmatched: 3. There are 14 residues in the CDR3. The germline CDR1 and CDR2 sequences are SGHTA and FQGNSA. CDR3 loop: CTSSFRGRDTEAFF. CDR3 bases: TGTACCAGCAGCTTCAGGGGGCGGGACACTGAAGCTTTCTTT.

This clonotype was picked up one time. The chain links TRBV9 to TRBJ2-1, with 9 bases aligning to TRBD1. The V gene end was trimmed by 3 bases and the J gene end by 8 bases; junction bases not matched to a gene: 9. Germline CDR1 SGDLS, CDR2 YYNGEE. CDR3 length equals 15 residues. CDR3 amino acids: CASSARGDRVDEQFF. The CDR3 region has the DNA TGTGCCAGCAGCGCCCGCGGGGACAGGGTCGATGAGCAGTTCTTC.

The V call is TRBV6-2 or TRBV6-3, the J call TRBJ2-5, with TRBD2 matching over 9 bases. CDR1 and CDR2 (germline): MNHEY, SVGEGT. Germline trimming cut 6 bases from V and 5 bases from J; bases unmatched to any gene: 10. This CDR3 comprises 15 residues. The CDR3 nucleotides read TGTGCCAGCAGAGCCGCGGGGACTAGCAGCGAGACCCAGTACTTC. It encodes CASRAAGTSSETQYF.

The genes are TRBV30 and TRBJ1-2; the match to TRBD1 covers 9 bases. CDR1 and CDR2 from the germline V gene are GTSNPN and SVGIG (reference sequence). Trimming at V came to 3 bases and at J to 8 bases, leaving 7 bases not matched to a gene. There are 13 residues in the CDR3. CDR3 protein: CAWRNNRGQGYTF. In DNA form, the CDR3 reads TGTGCCTGGAGGAATAACAGGGGGCAAGGCTACACCTTC.

This clonotype was seen a handful of times. The chain combines TRBV19 with TRBJ1-2, with D perhaps matching TRBD1 (5 bases). V lost 5 bases to trimming and J lost 2 bases, with 12 bases between them. CDR1 and CDR2 from the germline V gene are LNHDA and SQIVND (reference sequence). CDR3 length: 14 amino acids. Here the CDR3 DNA reads TGTGCCAGTAGTCCTGGACAAGCCAACTATGGCTACACCTTC. Amino acid sequence: CASSPGQANYGYTF. The full variable domain, completed using reference TRBV19 and TRBJ1-2, is DGGITQSPKYLFRKEGQNVTLSCEQNLNHDAMYWYRQDPGQGLRLIYYSQIVNDFQKGDIAEGYSVSREKKESFPLTVTSAQKNPTAFYLCASSPGQANYGYTFGSGTRLTVV.

This chain links TRBV28 with TRBJ1-5; D is undetermined. V lost 3 bases to trimming and J lost 0 bases, with 18 bases between them. The germline V gene has CDR1 MDHEN and CDR2 SYDVKM. CDR3 size: 18 residues. The CDR3 loop is CASSFGSLGAASNQPQHF. CDR3 sequence (DNA): TGTGCCAGCAGTTTTGGTTCTTTGGGAGCCGCTAGCAATCAGCCCCAGCATTTT.

The V gene is TRBV28, the J gene TRBJ1-1; 7 bases map to TRBD1. This CDR3 region has 16 residues. V gave up 7 bases and J gave up 1 base; unmatched junction bases: 12. The germline V gene encodes CDR1 MDHEN and CDR2 SYDVKM. The DNA of the CDR3 is TGTGCCAGCACTCAGACAGGGTCCCTTCGGAACACTGAAGCTTTCTTT. The encoded protein is CASTQTGSLRNTEAFF.

The chain has TRBV7-8 and TRBJ2-1; 9 positions agree with TRBD2. V was pared by 3 bases and J by 6 bases, with 6 bases of the junction left unmatched. CDR1 and CDR2 (germline): SGHVS, FQNEAQ. The CDR3 loop spans 15 amino acids. The CDR3 region has the DNA TGTGCCAGCAGCTTCTCGCGGGGGGGCCTCAATGAGCAGTTCTTC. It codes for CASSFSRGGLNEQFF.

This clonotype appeared a few times. CDR3 nucleotides: TGCAGTGCCCCCCGCGGGAGGGGAACTGAAGCTTTCTTT. The encoded protein is CSAPRGRGTEAFF. The chain has TRBV20-1 and TRBJ1-1; the D gene is possibly TRBD1 (5 bases). Per germline, CDR1 DFQATT and CDR2 SNEGSKA (reference sequence). There are 13 residues in the CDR3. The ends were cut back, 6 bases at V and 5 bases at J, with 16 bases in the middle.

CDR3 coding DNA: TGTGCCTGGAGTGTTCTTGCGGGGGGTGCCCAAGAGACCCAGTACTTC. Its protein is CAWSVLAGGAQETQYF. The gene calls are TRBV30 and TRBJ2-5; 8 nucleotides align to TRBD2. V lost 0 bases to trimming and J lost 1 base; unmatched junction nucleotides: 7. This CDR3 comprises 16 residues. CDR1 and CDR2 from the germline V gene are GTSNPN and SVGIG (reference sequence).

This clonotype was recorded a few times. The V call is TRBV2, the J call TRBJ1-1; a possible D gene is TRBD1 (6 bases). This CDR3 spans 15 amino acids. Germline CDR1 is SNHLY and CDR2 is FYNNEI. Trimming removed 6 bases at V and 0 bases at J, with 14 bases between. The CDR3 region has the DNA TGTGCCAGCAGGTACAGGGTGGGGATGAACACTGAAGCTTTCTTT. This sequence encodes CASRYRVGMNTEAFF. The full variable domain, with the rest looked up from reference TRBV2 and TRBJ1-1, is EPEVTQTPSHQVTQMGQEVILRCVPISNHLYFYWYRQILGQKVEFLVSFYNNEISEKSEIFDDQFSVERPDGSNFTLKIRSTKLEDSAMYFCASRYRVGMNTEAFFGQGTRLTVV.

The chain links TRBV9 to TRBJ2-2; D is perhaps TRBD2 (5 bases). CDR1 and CDR2 from the germline V gene are SGDLS and YYNGEE. V lost 0 bases and J lost 6, with 12 bases in between. The CDR3 has 15 residues. The CDR3 region has the DNA TGTGCCAGCAGCGTAGGACCGGGGTCCTCCGGGGAGCTGTTTTTT. Residues: CASSVGPGSSGELFF. Full variable domain (outside the CDR3, taken from reference TRBV9 and TRBJ2-2): DSGVTQTPKHLITATGQRVTLRCSPRSGDLSVYWYQQSLDQGLQFLIQYYNGEERAKGNILERFSAQQFPDLHSELNLSSLELGDSALYFCASSVGPGSSGELFFGEGSRLTVL.

In this sample, this clonotype turned up a few times. This chain joins TRBV30 and TRBJ1-1, with D perhaps TRBD1 (5 bases). The CDR3 totals 13 residues. Germline CDR1 GTSNPN, CDR2 SVGIG (reference sequence). Trimming took 4 bases from V and 3 from J, leaving 12 bases between them. The CDR3 region has the DNA TGTGCCTGGAACCCGGGGGAGGACACTGAAGCTTTCTTT. It is translated as CAWNPGEDTEAFF.

This chain connects TRBV19 to TRBJ1-5; 8 nucleotides align to TRBD1. This CDR3 contains 16 residues. Per germline, CDR1 LNHDA and CDR2 SQIVND (reference sequence). V dropped 7 bases and J dropped 4; count of bases not matched to a gene: 12. CDR3 bases: TGTGCCAGTACCACAGGGGGACAGCGATCTAATCAGCCCCAGCATTTT. Translated: CASTTGGQRSNQPQHF.

V gene TRBV6-5 combines with J gene TRBJ1-3; tentative D call: TRBD1 (6 bases). The germline V gene has CDR1 MNHEY and CDR2 SVGAGI. The CDR3 runs 15 residues. The germline V and J ends were trimmed by 3 bases and 3 bases, with 12 bases remaining between them. This CDR3 is CASSYGRGLGNTIYF. For the CDR3, the DNA is TGTGCCAGCAGTTATGGCAGGGGCCTTGGAAACACCATATATTTT.

The chain couples TRBV21-1 to TRBJ1-2; no DNA check was done on the table's D call, TRBD1. TRBV21-1 is shown as a pseudogene. The CDR3 consists of 13 residues. The CDR3 sequence: CASSNVQGYGYTF. In DNA form, the CDR3 reads TGTGCCAGCAGCAATGTACAGGGTTATGGCTACACCTTC.

The chain links TRBV7-8 to TRBJ1-1, with D tentatively TRBD1 (5 bases). The V end lost 4 bases, the J end lost 11 bases, and 14 bases lay between the germline ends. Per germline, CDR1 SGHVS and CDR2 FQNEAQ. The CDR3 covers 12 residues. The CDR3 is CASSSIVQVAFF. CDR3 DNA sequence: TGTGCCAGCAGCTCCATTGTACAGGTCGCTTTCTTT. Combining the CDR3 with reference TRBV7-8 and TRBJ1-1 gives the whole variable domain GAGVSQSPRYKVAKRGQDVALRCDPISGHVSLFWYQQALGQGPEFLTYFQNEAQLDKSGLPSDRFFAERPEGSVSTLKIQRTQQEDSAVYLCASSSIVQVAFFGQGTRLTVV.

The chain joins TRBV6-2 or TRBV6-3 to TRBJ2-2; 8 bases map to TRBD2. Germline V lookup: CDR1 MNHEY, CDR2 SVGEGT. The V and J ends lost 0 bases and 2 bases, in that order; junction bases with no gene match: 8. The CDR3 loop spans 18 amino acids. The CDR3: CASSYSTGAGVNTGELFF. CDR3 in DNA: TGTGCCAGCAGTTACTCGACAGGAGCGGGGGTAAACACCGGGGAGCTGTTTTTT.